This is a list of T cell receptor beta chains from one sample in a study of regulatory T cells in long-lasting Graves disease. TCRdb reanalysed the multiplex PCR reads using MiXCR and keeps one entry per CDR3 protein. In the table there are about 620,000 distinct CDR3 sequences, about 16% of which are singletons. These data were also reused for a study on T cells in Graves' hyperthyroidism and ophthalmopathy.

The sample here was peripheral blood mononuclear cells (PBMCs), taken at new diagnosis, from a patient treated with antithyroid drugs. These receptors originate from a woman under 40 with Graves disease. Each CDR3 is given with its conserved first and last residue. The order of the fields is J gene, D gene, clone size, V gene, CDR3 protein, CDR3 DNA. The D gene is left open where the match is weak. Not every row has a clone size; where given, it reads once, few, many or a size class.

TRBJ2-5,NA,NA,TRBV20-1,CSASPSLGGAQETQYF,TGCAGTGCTAGTCCGTCGCTGGGGGGGGCCCAAGAGACCCAGTACTTC
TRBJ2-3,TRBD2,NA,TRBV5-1,CASIQSGSGTDTQYF,TGCGCCAGCATACAAAGCGGGAGTGGTACAGATACGCAGTATTTT
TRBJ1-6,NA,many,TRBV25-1,CASSEYAGPGGSPLHF,TGTGCCAGCAGTGAATACGCCGGGCCCGGTGGTTCACCCCTCCACTTT
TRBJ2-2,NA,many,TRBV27,CASSLSSYTGELFF,TGTGCCAGCAGTTTGTCCAGTTACACCGGGGAGCTGTTTTTT
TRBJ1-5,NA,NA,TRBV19,CATGQPNQPQHF,TGTGCCACTGGACAGCCCAATCAGCCCCAGCATTTT
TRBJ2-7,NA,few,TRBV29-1,CSVGRQGTYEQYF,TGCAGCGTTGGGCGGCAGGGGACCTACGAGCAGTACTTC
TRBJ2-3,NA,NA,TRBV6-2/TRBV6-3,CASSSSGVDTQYF,TGTGCCAGCAGTTCCTCGGGAGTCGATACGCAGTATTTT
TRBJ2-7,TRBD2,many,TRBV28,CASSLSASGSYEQYF,TGTGCCAGCAGTTTATCAGCTAGCGGCTCCTACGAGCAGTACTTC
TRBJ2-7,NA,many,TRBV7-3,CASPSRDLGWKGNYEQYF,TGTGCCAGCCCCAGCAGGGATTTGGGGTGGAAAGGGAACTACGAGCAGTACTTC
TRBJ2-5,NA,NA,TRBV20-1,CSATSRREETQYF,TGCAGTGCTACTAGCAGGAGAGAAGAGACCCAGTACTTC
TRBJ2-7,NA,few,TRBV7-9,CASSSSQERLEQYF,TGTGCCAGCAGCTCTTCCCAGGAGAGGCTCGAGCAGTACTTC
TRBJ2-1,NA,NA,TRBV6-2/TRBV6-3,CAHEYGRAKNEQFF,TGTGCACATGAGTATGGCAGAGCTAAGAATGAGCAGTTCTTC
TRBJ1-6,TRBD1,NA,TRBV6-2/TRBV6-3,CASSLQGMENSPLHF,TGTGCCAGCAGTTTACAGGGGATGGAGAATTCACCCCTCCACTTT
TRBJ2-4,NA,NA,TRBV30,CAWSVEENIQYF,TGTGCCTGGAGTGTAGAGGAAAACATTCAGTACTTC
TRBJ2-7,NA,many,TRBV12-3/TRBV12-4,CASRISGAYEQYF,TGTGCCAGCAGGATTAGCGGTGCCTACGAGCAGTACTTC
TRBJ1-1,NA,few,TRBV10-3,CAIGRMNTEAFF,TGTGCCATCGGACGTATGAACACTGAAGCTTTCTTT
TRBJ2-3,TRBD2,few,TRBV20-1,CSAGRGADTQYF,TGCAGTGCTGGCCGGGGGGCAGATACGCAGTATTTT
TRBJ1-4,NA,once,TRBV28,CASSFGGPEKLFF,TGTGCCAGCAGTTTTGGGGGTCCTGAAAAACTGTTTTTT
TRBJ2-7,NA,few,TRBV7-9,CASSLGLDSYEQYF,TGTGCCAGCAGCTTAGGACTGGACTCCTACGAGCAGTACTTC
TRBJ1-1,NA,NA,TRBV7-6,CASSQSTVYTEAFF,TGTGCCAGCAGCCAATCGACAGTTTACACTGAAGCTTTCTTT
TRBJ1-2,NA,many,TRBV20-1,CSASGTRDGYTF,TGCAGTGCATCCGGGACAAGAGATGGCTACACCTTC
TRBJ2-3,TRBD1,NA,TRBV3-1,CASSAIPGQGPDTQYF,TGTGCCAGCAGCGCTATTCCGGGACAGGGCCCAGATACGCAGTATTTT
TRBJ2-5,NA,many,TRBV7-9,CASSFSEIKETQYF,TGTGCCAGCAGCTTCTCGGAGATCAAAGAGACCCAGTACTTC
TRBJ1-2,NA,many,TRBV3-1,CASSQSGYGYTF,TGTGCCAGCAGCCAATCAGGCTATGGCTACACCTTC
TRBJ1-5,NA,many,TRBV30,CAWSDGGSQPQHF,TGTGCCTGGAGTGACGGGGGGAGTCAGCCCCAGCATTTT
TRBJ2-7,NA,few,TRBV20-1,CSARDFSGGAYEQYF,TGCAGTGCTAGAGATTTCTCCGGGGGCGCATACGAGCAGTACTTC
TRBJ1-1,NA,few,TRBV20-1,CSAPEGAPSTEAFF,TGCAGTGCCCCGGAAGGGGCCCCAAGCACTGAAGCTTTCTTT
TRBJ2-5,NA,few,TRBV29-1,CSVEVLETQYF,TGCAGCGTTGAAGTTCTGGAGACCCAGTACTTC
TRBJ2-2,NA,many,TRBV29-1,CSVVRDSGGELFF,TGCAGCGTTGTGAGAGATAGCGGCGGGGAGCTGTTTTTT
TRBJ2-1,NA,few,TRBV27,CASSRPPYNEQFF,TGTGCCAGCAGTCGCCCGCCTTACAATGAGCAGTTCTTC
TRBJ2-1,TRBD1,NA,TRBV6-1,CASSEGQGNEQFF,TGTGCCAGCAGTGAGGGACAGGGGAATGAGCAGTTCTTC
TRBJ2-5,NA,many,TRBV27,CASERQRTGMETQYF,TGTGCCAGCGAGAGACAACGAACAGGGATGGAGACCCAGTACTTC
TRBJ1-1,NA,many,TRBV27,CASSWNRGTKGAFF,TGTGCCAGCAGCTGGAACCGGGGGACGAAGGGAGCTTTCTTT
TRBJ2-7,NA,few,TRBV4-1,CASSQAIRDNEQYF,TGCGCCAGCAGCCAGGCCATCCGGGACAACGAGCAGTACTTC
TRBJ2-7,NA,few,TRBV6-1,CASRTGFGIYEQYF,TGTGCCAGCAGAACAGGGTTCGGTATCTACGAGCAGTACTTC
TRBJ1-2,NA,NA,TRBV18,CASSPSTVANYGYTF,TGTGCCAGCTCACCTTCGACAGTAGCTAACTATGGCTACACCTTC
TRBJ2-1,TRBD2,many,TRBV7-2,CASSPLAGGLNEQFF,TGTGCCAGCAGCCCACTAGCGGGAGGGTTAAATGAGCAGTTCTTC
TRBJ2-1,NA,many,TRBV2,CASGTDSYNEQFF,TGTGCCAGCGGGACGGACTCCTACAATGAGCAGTTCTTC
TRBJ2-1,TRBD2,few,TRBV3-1,CASSQESGRADEQFF,TGTGCCAGCAGCCAAGAAAGCGGGAGGGCGGATGAGCAGTTCTTC
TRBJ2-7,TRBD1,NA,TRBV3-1,CASSRGQGFGYEQYF,TGTGCCAGCAGCCGGGGACAGGGGTTTGGTTACGAGCAGTACTTC
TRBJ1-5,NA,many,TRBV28,CASSLRGVGQPQHF,TGTGCCAGCAGTTTGAGGGGCGTGGGTCAGCCCCAGCATTTT
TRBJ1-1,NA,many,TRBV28,CASSLNSLNTEAFF,TGTGCCAGCAGTTTAAACTCTTTAAACACTGAAGCTTTCTTT
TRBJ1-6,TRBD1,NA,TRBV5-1,CASRPTGGNNSPLHF,TGCGCCAGCAGACCGACAGGGGGGAATAATTCACCCCTCCACTTT
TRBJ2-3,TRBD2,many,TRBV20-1,CSARGLAGGTDTQYF,TGCAGTGCTAGAGGACTAGCGGGAGGAACAGATACGCAGTATTTT
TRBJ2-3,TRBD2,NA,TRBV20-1,CSASGGAPDTQYF,TGCAGTGCTAGCGGGGGGGCCCCAGATACGCAGTATTTT
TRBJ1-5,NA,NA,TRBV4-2,CASSALSGWNQPQHF,TGTGCCAGCAGCGCGCTATCAGGGTGGAATCAGCCCCAGCATTTT
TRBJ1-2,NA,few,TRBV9,CASSTQTGPGMGYTF,TGTGCCAGCAGCACCCAAACCGGCCCAGGGATGGGCTACACCTTC
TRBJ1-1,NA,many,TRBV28,CASNWGRTEAFF,TGTGCCAGCAATTGGGGCCGCACTGAAGCTTTCTTT
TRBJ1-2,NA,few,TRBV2,CASYGDRNGLNYGYTF,TGTGCCAGCTACGGAGACAGAAATGGCCTTAACTATGGCTACACCTTC
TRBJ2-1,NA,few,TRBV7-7,CASSLTVGGSGSSYNEQFF,TGTGCTAGCAGCTTAACGGTAGGAGGGTCGGGTAGCTCCTACAATGAGCAGTTCTTC
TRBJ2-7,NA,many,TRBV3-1,CASSQENQRSPIF,TGTGCCAGCAGCCAAGAAAATCAAAGGTCCCCGATTTTC
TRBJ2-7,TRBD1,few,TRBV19,CASRTTGTGAYEQYF,TGTGCCAGTAGAACGACCGGGACAGGGGCCTACGAGCAGTACTTC
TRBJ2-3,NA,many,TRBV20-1,CSAIPRVYTDTQYF,TGCAGTGCTATACCGAGGGTTTATACGGATACGCAGTATTTT